Below, 13 T cell receptor beta chains from the same sample are listed, as sequenced in a study of blood T cell repertoires in COVID-19. Clones were read by immunoSEQ multiplex PCR, and TCRdb kept only the in-frame ones, dropping some. The data show 100,000 to 120,000 clones, around 81% seen once. Sample: peripheral blood. These receptors were obtained from an elderly man with acute or convalescent COVID-19.

V gene TRBV18 combines with J gene TRBJ1-2, with 7 bases identical to TRBD1. The CDR3 totals 14 residues. Unmatched junction bases numbered 9, after V lost 3 bases and J lost 8 bases. Germline V gives CDR1 KGHSH, CDR2 LQKENI. The CDR3 region is CASSPAFDRDGYTF. As DNA, the CDR3 is TGTGCCAGCTCACCCGCCTTCGACAGGGACGGCTACACCTTC.

The V and J genes are TRBV4-2 and TRBJ2-2; 8 positions agree with TRBD1. Trimming cost V 2 bases and J 4 bases; bases outside gene matches: 6. Germline CDR1 is LGHNA and CDR2 is YNFKEQ. The CDR3 covers 16 residues. The CDR3 sequence is CASSQWGTGPTGELFF. The CDR3 nucleotides read TGTGCCAGCAGCCAATGGGGGACAGGACCCACCGGGGAGCTGTTTTTT.

This chain uses TRBV2 with TRBJ2-5, with 11 bases fitting TRBD1. The CDR3 extends over 14 amino acids. The germline gives CDR1 SNHLY, CDR2 FYNNEI. With V trimmed by 5 bases and J by 5 bases, 4 bases remained unmatched. The CDR3, as DNA: TGTGCCAGCAGTTTCGGGACAGGGGGTGAGACCCAGTACTTC. Protein sequence: CASSFGTGGETQYF. The full variable domain, with the rest looked up from reference TRBV2 and TRBJ2-5, is EPEVTQTPSHQVTQMGQEVILRCVPISNHLYFYWYRQILGQKVEFLVSFYNNEISEKSEIFDDQFSVERPDGSNFTLKIRSTKLEDSAMYFCASSFGTGGETQYFGPGTRLLVL.

The J gene is TRBJ2-3, the V gene TRBV28; 8 bases map to TRBD2. J was trimmed by 3 bases and V by 2 bases; bases with no gene match: 4. CDR3 length: 15 amino acids. Germline CDR1 MDHEN, CDR2 SYDVKM. The CDR3 loop is CASSLEAGVTDTQYF. The CDR3 DNA sequence: TGTGCCAGCAGTTTAGAAGCGGGAGTAACAGATACGCAGTATTTT.

The chain combines TRBV30 with TRBJ1-5; D may be TRBD1 (5 bases). The CDR3 is 14 residues long. Trimming cost V 0 bases and J 2 bases, with 8 bases left between them. Germline V lookup: CDR1 GTSNPN, CDR2 SVGIG (reference sequence). CDR3 amino acids: CAWSVQGGNQPQHF. DNA for the CDR3: TGTGCCTGGAGTGTACAAGGGGGCAATCAGCCCCAGCATTTT.

This chain connects TRBV28 to TRBJ1-3; 7 nucleotides align to TRBD1. The V gene's germline CDR1 is MDHEN and CDR2 SYDVKM. V lost 3 bases and J lost 0; bases outside the gene matches: 2. The CDR3 is 15 residues long. The CDR3 sequence: CASSLAGGSGNTIYF. In nucleotides, the CDR3 is TGTGCCAGCAGTTTGGCAGGGGGCTCTGGAAACACCATATATTTT.

The V and J genes are TRBV2 and TRBJ2-1; possible D gene TRBD1, 7 bases. The V gene's germline CDR1 is SNHLY and CDR2 FYNNEI. The V end was cut by 4 bases, the J end by 7 bases, with 17 bases between. The CDR3 runs to 15 residues. CDR3 bases: TGTGCCAGCAGTGTGACCAGGGGGGCGCTTAATGAGCAGTTCTTC. Amino acid sequence: CASSVTRGALNEQFF.

This clone was found once. The gene calls are TRBV29-1 and TRBJ2-1; D is possibly TRBD1 (5 bases). Trimming left V 6 bases short and J 2 bases short, with 5 bases between. The CDR3 sequence is 11 residues long. CDR1 SQVTM and CDR2 ANQGSEA come from the germline V gene. The CDR3 nucleotides read TGCAGCGTGGACACCTACAATGAGCAGTTCTTC. Protein sequence: CSVDTYNEQFF.

The chain combines TRBV6-5 with TRBJ1-2, with 9 bases lining up with TRBD1. Germline values: CDR1 MNHEY, CDR2 SVGAGI. Trimming at V came to 2 bases and at J to 5 bases, leaving 3 bases not matched to a gene. CDR3 length: 14 amino acids. The CDR3 DNA is TGTGCCAGCAGTTACGGGGACAGGGCTTATGGCTACACCTTC. Amino acids: CASSYGDRAYGYTF.

The CDR3 spells CAWGGTGAVFNQPQHF. The CDR3 nucleotides read TGTGCCTGGGGGGGGACAGGGGCCGTCTTCAATCAGCCCCAGCATTTT. V usage is TRBV30 and J usage is TRBJ1-5, with 10 bases aligning to TRBD1. There are 16 residues in the CDR3. Unmatched junction bases numbered 10, after V lost 5 bases and J lost 3 bases. CDR1 GTSNPN and CDR2 SVGIG come from the germline V gene (reference sequence).

This clone has a single count. This chain links TRBV7-3 with TRBJ2-1; D might be TRBD2 (6 bases). CDR1 is SGHTA and CDR2 is FQGTGA in the germline V gene. The CDR3 sequence is 16 residues long. V lost 0 bases, J lost 4 bases, and 13 bases lay in between. Here the CDR3 DNA reads TGTGCCAGCAGCTTAACAGGCGGGATCAGTTACAATGAGCAGTTCTTC. The encoded protein is CASSLTGGISYNEQFF.

The chain has TRBV7-3 and TRBJ2-1, with a tentative D call TRBD2 (6 bases). This CDR3 comprises 16 residues. Germline V gene lookup returns CDR1 SGHTA and CDR2 FQGTGA. The V end was cut by 5 bases, the J end by 2 bases, with 16 bases between. CDR3 in DNA: TGTGCCAGCAGCGCCGGCCCGGGACTCGCCTACAATGAGCAGTTCTTC. The encoded protein is CASSAGPGLAYNEQFF.

The chain has TRBV5-6 and TRBJ2-5, with D possibly being TRBD1 (7 bases). Trimming cost V 3 bases and J 4 bases, with 13 bases left between them. The CDR3 extends over 14 amino acids. The germline V gene has CDR1 SGHDT and CDR2 YYEEEE. The CDR3 loop reads CASSSLQGGETQYF. DNA of the CDR3: TGTGCCAGCAGCTCTCTCCAGGGGGGAGAGACCCAGTACTTC.